The 15 T cell receptor beta chains below were found in one sample sequenced in a study of regulatory T cells in long-lasting Graves disease. Time point meaning: newly diagnosed GD, antithyroid drugs for less than 3 months. From PBMCs, RNA was extracted and then used to make the TCR library. Arm-PCR of CDR3 regions and iRepertoire HTBI primers were used to build TCR beta libraries. TCRdb analysed the multiplex PCR reads with MiXCR anew, one entry per CDR3 protein. Altogether 200,000 to 250,000 distinct CDR3 sequences are present, around 16% being singletons, with the ten largest covering over 20%. Specimen: peripheral blood mononuclear cells (PBMCs), collected at new diagnosis, from a patient treated with antithyroid drugs. The receptors were sampled from a female donor with Graves disease.

Concerning this clonotype: Since no conserved phenylalanine or tryptophan closes the CDR3, a read error is the likely cause. This chain connects TRBV19 to TRBJ2-7, with D maybe TRBD2 (6 bases). Per germline, CDR1 LNHDA and CDR2 SQIVND (reference sequence). V was shortened by 1 base and J by 3 bases, with 10 bases between the two germline ends. The CDR3 consists of 14 residues. CDR3 bases: TGTGCCAGTAGTATAGCGGGAGACCTCTACGAGCAGTACCTC. Its protein product is CASSIAGDLYEQYL.

A word on this clonotype: A much larger clone lies one base from this, so it may be a read error. The CDR3 end shows no conserved phenylalanine or tryptophan, and so a read error is likely. The chain combines TRBV11-2 with TRBJ2-7, with TRBD1 identical over 8 bases. Germline lookup yields CDR1 SGHAT and CDR2 FQNNGV. V was pared by 0 bases and J by 8 bases, with 3 bases of the junction left unmatched. The CDR3 loop spans 13 amino acids. CDR3 nucleotide sequence: TGTGCCAGCAGCTTAGATCGACAGGGGCAGCAGTACCTC. Its protein is CASSLDRQGQQYL.

This clonotype occurred a few times. The chain is built from TRBV3-1 and TRBJ2-7; TRBD2 matches at 11 bases. Germline trimming cut 2 bases from V and 3 bases from J; bases unmatched to any gene: 6. Germline assignment: CDR1 LGHDT and CDR2 YNNKEL (reference sequence). This CDR3 is built from 16 residues. The CDR3 loop reads CASSQSRLAGFYEQYF. For the CDR3, the DNA is TGTGCCAGCAGCCAATCAAGACTAGCGGGATTCTACGAGCAGTACTTC.

This clonotype was detected many times. The rearrangement joins TRBV19 to TRBJ1-3; 8 bases fit TRBD1. V lost 5 bases, J lost 0 bases, and 9 bases stayed unmatched. The germline V gene has CDR1 LNHDA and CDR2 SQIVND (reference sequence). CDR3 length equals 17 residues. The CDR3 nucleotides are TGTGCCAGTAGTGCACCGGGACAGGCGGACTCTGGAAACACCATATATTTT. Translated, it gives CASSAPGQADSGNTIYF.

The J gene is TRBJ2-1, the V gene TRBV9; the match to TRBD2 covers 11 bases. Trimming at V came to 0 bases and at J to 7 bases, leaving 6 bases not matched to a gene. The CDR3 spans 16 residues. In germline, CDR1 is SGDLS, CDR2 YYNGEE. The CDR3, as DNA: TGTGCCAGCAGCGTAGAGGGGACTAGCGGTTTTAATGAGCAGTTCTTC. Translated: CASSVEGTSGFNEQFF.

This clonotype was recorded at least ten times. The chain uses TRBV19 and TRBJ2-3; D gene ambiguous. The CDR3 has 14 residues. V lost 5 bases to trimming and J lost 6 bases, with 15 bases between them. Germline-derived CDR1 and CDR2 are LNHDA and SQIVND (reference sequence). The CDR3 here is CASSHTTSVDTQYF. CDR3 coding DNA: TGTGCCAGTAGTCACACGACTTCGGTCGATACGCAGTATTTT.

This clonotype occurred many times. The chain combines TRBV6-4 with TRBJ2-1; no reliable D call. Germline V CDR1 and CDR2: MRHNA, SNTAGT. The CDR3 runs 13 residues. Trimming stripped 0 bases from V and 5 bases from J, with 5 bases between. CDR3 bases: TGTGCCAGCAGTGACTCGGGTAACAATGAGCAGTTCTTC. Protein: CASSDSGNNEQFF.

The chain joins TRBV11-2 to TRBJ2-7, with D possibly matching TRBD2 (5 bases). The CDR3 length is 14 residues. Germline CDR1 and CDR2: SGHAT and FQNNGV. With 5 bases removed from V and 7 bases from J, the gap between germline ends came to 18 bases. The CDR3 sequence: CASSPGVATSEQYF. The CDR3 nucleotides are TGTGCCAGCAGCCCCGGAGTAGCGACGAGTGAGCAGTACTTC. The full variable domain, with the rest looked up from reference TRBV11-2 and TRBJ2-7, is EAGVAQSPRYKIIEKRQSVAFWCNPISGHATLYWYQQILGQGPKLLIQFQNNGVVDDSQLPKDRFSAERLKGVDSTLKIQPAKLEDSAVYLCASSPGVATSEQYFGPGTRLTVT.

The rearrangement links TRBV2 to TRBJ2-4; 8 nucleotides match TRBD1. Looked up from germline, CDR1 is SNHLY and CDR2 is FYNNEI. Trimming took 5 bases from V and 2 from J; bases not matched to a gene: 8. CDR3 size: 16 residues. The CDR3 loop is CASSNSGGSSKNIQYF. The DNA of the CDR3 is TGTGCCAGCAGTAACTCAGGGGGCTCATCCAAAAACATTCAGTACTTC.

This clonotype was seen at least ten times. The gene calls are TRBV19 and TRBJ2-1; D ambiguous. Germline lookup yields CDR1 LNHDA and CDR2 SQIVND (reference sequence). The CDR3 sequence is 13 residues long. The V end was cut by 3 bases, the J end by 4 bases, with 7 bases between. This CDR3 reads CASSMTQYNEQFF. Written as DNA, the CDR3 is TGTGCCAGTAGTATGACCCAATACAATGAGCAGTTCTTC.

This clonotype came up many times. V is TRBV20-1 and J is TRBJ2-3; 9 bases line up with TRBD2. The CDR3 loop spans 13 amino acids. Trimming at V came to 4 bases and at J to 1 base, leaving 0 bases not matched to a gene. The germline V gene has CDR1 DFQATT and CDR2 SNEGSKA (reference sequence). The DNA for the CDR3 is TGCAGTGCTACTAGCGGGGGCACAGATACGCAGTATTTT. Encoded protein: CSATSGGTDTQYF.

The V gene is TRBV11-3, the J gene TRBJ2-1; 8 nucleotides line up with TRBD2. The CDR3 is made up of 15 amino acids. V dropped 1 base and J dropped 5; count of bases not matched to a gene: 4. Per germline, CDR1 SGHNT and CDR2 YENEEA. CDR3 protein: CASSLGLALHNEQFF. CDR3 DNA sequence: TGTGCCAGCAGCTTAGGACTAGCGCTGCACAATGAGCAGTTCTTC.

The chain recombines TRBV9 with TRBJ2-2; weak D call: TRBD2 (5 bases). With 3 bases removed from V and 4 bases from J, the gap between germline ends came to 13 bases. Per the germline V gene, CDR1 is SGDLS and CDR2 is YYNGEE. CDR3 size: 15 residues. The DNA of the CDR3 is TGTGCCAGCAGCGCCTCGGGGAGTCCCACCGGGGAGCTGTTTTTT. This encodes CASSASGSPTGELFF.

This clonotype occurred many times. The rearrangement joins TRBV7-3 to TRBJ2-3, with a tentative D call TRBD2 (6 bases). This CDR3 contains 16 residues. The V gene lost 2 bases and the J gene lost 1 base, with 13 bases spanning the gap. CDR1 and CDR2 from the germline V gene are SGHTA and FQGTGA. The CDR3 nucleotides are TGTGCCAGCAGCTTACAGGAGGGAGTGGGCACAGATACGCAGTATTTT. Residues: CASSLQEGVGTDTQYF.

This clonotype has only a few counts. The genes are TRBV20-1 and TRBJ1-5; 7 bases match TRBD1. CDR3 length: 13 amino acids. J gave up 6 bases and V 5 bases, and 7 bases lay outside the gene matches. CDR1 and CDR2 from the germline V gene are DFQATT and SNEGSKA (reference sequence). The CDR3 DNA reads as TGCAGTGCTTTTGCAGGGGGGGTTCAGCCCCAGCATTTT. This codes for CSAFAGGVQPQHF.